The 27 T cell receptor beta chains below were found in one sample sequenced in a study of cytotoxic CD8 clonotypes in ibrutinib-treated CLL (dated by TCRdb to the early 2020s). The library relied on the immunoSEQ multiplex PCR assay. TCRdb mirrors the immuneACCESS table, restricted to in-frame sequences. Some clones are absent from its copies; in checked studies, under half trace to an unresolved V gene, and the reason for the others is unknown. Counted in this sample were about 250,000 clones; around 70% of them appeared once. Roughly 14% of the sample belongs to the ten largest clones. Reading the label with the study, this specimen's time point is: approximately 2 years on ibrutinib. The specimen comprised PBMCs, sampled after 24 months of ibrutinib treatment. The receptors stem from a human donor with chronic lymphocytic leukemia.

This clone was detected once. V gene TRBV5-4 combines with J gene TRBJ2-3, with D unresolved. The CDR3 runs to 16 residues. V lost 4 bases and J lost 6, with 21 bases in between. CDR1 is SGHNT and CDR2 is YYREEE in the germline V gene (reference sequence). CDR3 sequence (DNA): TGTGCCAGCAGCCTACGACTTCTAGAAAGCATGGATACGCAGTATTTT. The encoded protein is CASSLRLLESMDTQYF.

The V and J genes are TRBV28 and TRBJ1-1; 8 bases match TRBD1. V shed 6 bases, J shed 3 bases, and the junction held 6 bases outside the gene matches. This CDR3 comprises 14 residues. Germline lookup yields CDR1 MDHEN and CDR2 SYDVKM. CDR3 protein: CASSRRGRDTEAFF. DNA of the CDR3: TGTGCCAGCAGCCGCAGGGGGCGGGACACTGAAGCTTTCTTT.

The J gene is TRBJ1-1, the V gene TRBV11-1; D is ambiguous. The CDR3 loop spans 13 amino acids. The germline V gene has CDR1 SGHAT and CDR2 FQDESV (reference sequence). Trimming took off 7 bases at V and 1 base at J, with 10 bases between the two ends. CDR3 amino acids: CASKIDQNTEAFF. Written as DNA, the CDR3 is TGTGCCAGCAAAATTGACCAGAACACTGAAGCTTTCTTT.

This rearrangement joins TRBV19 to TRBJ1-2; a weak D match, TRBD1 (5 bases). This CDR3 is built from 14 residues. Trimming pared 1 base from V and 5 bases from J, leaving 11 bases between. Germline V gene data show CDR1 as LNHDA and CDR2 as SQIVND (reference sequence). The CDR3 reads CASSIVAGLYGYTF. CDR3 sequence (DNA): TGTGCCAGTAGTATAGTAGCGGGGCTTTATGGCTACACCTTC.

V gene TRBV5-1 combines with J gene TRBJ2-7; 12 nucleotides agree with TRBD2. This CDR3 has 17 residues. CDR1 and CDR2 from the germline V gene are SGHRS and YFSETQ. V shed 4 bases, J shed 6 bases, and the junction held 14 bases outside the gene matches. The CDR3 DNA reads TGCGCCAGCAGCATTGTCCTAGCGGGAGGGCATGAGGCCGAGCAGTACTTC. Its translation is CASSIVLAGGHEAEQYF.

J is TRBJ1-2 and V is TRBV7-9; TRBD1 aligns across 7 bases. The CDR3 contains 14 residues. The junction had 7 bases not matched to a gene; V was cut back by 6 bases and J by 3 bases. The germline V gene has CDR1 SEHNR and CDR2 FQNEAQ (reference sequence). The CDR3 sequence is CASRETGYDYGYTF. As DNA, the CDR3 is TGTGCCAGCAGAGAGACAGGGTATGACTATGGCTACACCTTC.

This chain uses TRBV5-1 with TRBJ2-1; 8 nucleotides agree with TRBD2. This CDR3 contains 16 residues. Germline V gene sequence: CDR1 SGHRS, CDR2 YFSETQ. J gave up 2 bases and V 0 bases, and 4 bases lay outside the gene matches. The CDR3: CASSLGGLATYNEQFF. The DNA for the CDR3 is TGCGCCAGCAGCTTGGGAGGACTAGCTACCTACAATGAGCAGTTCTTC.

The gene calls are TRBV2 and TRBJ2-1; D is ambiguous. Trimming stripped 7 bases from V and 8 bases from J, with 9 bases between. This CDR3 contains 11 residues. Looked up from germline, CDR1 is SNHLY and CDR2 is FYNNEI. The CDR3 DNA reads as TGTGCCAGCACGGTCACCGATGAGCAGTTCTTC. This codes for CASTVTDEQFF.

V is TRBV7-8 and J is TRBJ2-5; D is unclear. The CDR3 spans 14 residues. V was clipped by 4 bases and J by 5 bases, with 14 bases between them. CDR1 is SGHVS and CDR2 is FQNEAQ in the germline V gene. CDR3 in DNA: TGTGCCAGCAGCTCCCCCCGGCCGAAGGAGACCCAGTACTTC. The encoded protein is CASSSPRPKETQYF.

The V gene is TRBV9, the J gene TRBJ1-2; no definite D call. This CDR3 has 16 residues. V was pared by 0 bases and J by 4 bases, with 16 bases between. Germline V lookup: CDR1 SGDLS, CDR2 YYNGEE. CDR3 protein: CASSVAVDGGSYGYTF. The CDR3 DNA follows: TGTGCCAGCAGCGTAGCTGTGGACGGAGGAAGCTATGGCTACACCTTC.

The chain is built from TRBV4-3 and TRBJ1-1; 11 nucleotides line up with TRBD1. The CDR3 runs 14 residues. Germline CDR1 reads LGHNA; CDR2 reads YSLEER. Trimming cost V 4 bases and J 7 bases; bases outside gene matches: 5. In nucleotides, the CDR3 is TGCGCCAGCAGCCTCCGGGACAGGGGGGGTGAAGCTTTCTTT. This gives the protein CASSLRDRGGEAFF.

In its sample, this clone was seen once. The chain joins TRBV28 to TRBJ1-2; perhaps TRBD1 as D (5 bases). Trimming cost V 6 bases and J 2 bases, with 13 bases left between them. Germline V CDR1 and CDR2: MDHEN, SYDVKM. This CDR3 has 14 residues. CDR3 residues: CASSIPRDNYGYTF. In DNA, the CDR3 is TGTGCCAGCAGCATTCCCCGGGACAACTATGGCTACACCTTC.

The CDR3 DNA sequence: TGTGCCAGCTCACCGGAAACGGAGGATCAGCCCCAGCATTTT. Its translation is CASSPETEDQPQHF. This rearrangement joins TRBV18 to TRBJ1-5, with no clear D. Trimming pared 3 bases from V and 5 bases from J, leaving 11 bases between. The germline V gene encodes CDR1 KGHSH and CDR2 LQKENI. The CDR3 sequence is 14 residues long.

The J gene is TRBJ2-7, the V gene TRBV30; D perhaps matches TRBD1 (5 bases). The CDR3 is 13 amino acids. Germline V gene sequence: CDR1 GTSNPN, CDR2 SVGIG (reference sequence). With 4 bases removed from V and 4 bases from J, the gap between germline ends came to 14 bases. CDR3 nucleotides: TGTGCCTGGAATGGGGCCTGGGGTTACGAGCAGTACTTC. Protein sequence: CAWNGAWGYEQYF.

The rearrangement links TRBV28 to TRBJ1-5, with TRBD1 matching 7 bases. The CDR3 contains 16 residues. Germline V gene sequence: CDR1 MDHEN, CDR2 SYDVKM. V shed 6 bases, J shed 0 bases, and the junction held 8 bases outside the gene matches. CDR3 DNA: TGTGCCAGCAGCAGACAGGGAACCCTTAGCAATCAGCCCCAGCATTTT. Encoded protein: CASSRQGTLSNQPQHF.

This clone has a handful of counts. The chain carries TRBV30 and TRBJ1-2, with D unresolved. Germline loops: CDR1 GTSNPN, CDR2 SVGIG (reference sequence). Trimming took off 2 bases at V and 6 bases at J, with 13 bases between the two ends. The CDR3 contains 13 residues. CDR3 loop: CAWSSPTWDGYTF. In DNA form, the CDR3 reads TGTGCCTGGAGTTCCCCCACGTGGGATGGCTACACCTTC.

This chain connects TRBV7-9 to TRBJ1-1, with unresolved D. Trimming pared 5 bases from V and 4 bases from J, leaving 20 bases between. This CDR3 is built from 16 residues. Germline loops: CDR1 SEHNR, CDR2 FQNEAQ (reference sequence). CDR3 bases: TGTGCCAGCAGCCCCCAAAGACCGGTCGTGGGCACTGAAGCTTTCTTT. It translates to CASSPQRPVVGTEAFF.

The CDR3 DNA follows: TGTGCCAGCAGCACCGGGGTTACCTACGAGCAGTACTTC. Amino acids: CASSTGVTYEQYF. The V and J genes are TRBV6-5 and TRBJ2-7, with D possibly being TRBD2 (5 bases). Trimming took off 6 bases at V and 2 bases at J, with 11 bases between the two ends. The CDR3 loop spans 13 amino acids. Germline V gene lookup returns CDR1 MNHEY and CDR2 SVGAGI.

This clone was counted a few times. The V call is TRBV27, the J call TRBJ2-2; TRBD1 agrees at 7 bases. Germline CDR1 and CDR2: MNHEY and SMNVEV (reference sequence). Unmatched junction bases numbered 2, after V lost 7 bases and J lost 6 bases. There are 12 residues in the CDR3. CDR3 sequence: CASNQGAGELFF. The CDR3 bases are TGTGCCAGCAACCAGGGGGCCGGGGAGCTGTTTTTT.

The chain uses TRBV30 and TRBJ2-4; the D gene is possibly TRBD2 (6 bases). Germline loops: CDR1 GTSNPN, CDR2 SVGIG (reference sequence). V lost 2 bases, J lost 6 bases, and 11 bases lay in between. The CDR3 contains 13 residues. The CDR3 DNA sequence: TGTGCCTGGAGTTCAATGGGGGGAAACATTCAGTACTTC. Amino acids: CAWSSMGGNIQYF.

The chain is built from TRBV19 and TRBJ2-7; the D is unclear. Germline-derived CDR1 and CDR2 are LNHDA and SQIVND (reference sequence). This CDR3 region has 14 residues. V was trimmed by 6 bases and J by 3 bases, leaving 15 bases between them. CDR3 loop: CASRPASLDYEQYF. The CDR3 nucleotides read TGTGCCAGTAGACCGGCTAGTCTCGACTACGAGCAGTACTTC.

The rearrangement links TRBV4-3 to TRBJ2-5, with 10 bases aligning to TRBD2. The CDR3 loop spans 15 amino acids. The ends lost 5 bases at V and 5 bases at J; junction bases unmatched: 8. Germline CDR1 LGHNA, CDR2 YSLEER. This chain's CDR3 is CASSYTSGKGETQYF. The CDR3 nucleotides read TGCGCCAGCAGCTACACTAGCGGGAAGGGGGAGACCCAGTACTTC.

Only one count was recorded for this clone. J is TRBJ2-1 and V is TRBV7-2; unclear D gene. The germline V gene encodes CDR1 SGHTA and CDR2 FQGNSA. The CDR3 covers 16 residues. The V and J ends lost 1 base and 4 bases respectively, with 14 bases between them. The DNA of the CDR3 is TGTGCCAGCAGCTTAGAAGGGCCCCGCGTATACAATGAGCAGTTCTTC. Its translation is CASSLEGPRVYNEQFF.

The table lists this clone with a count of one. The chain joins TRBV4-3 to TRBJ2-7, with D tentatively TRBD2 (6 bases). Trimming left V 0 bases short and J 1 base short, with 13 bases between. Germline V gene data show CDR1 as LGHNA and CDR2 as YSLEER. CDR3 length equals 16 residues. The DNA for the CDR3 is TGCGCCAGCAGCCAAGACAGTACGGGGGAATCCTACGAGCAGTACTTC. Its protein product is CASSQDSTGESYEQYF.

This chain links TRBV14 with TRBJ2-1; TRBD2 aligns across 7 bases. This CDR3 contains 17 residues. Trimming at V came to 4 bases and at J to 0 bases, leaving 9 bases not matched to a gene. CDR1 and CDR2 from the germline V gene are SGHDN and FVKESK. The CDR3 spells CASSRSLAVSSYNEQFF. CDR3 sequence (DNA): TGTGCCAGCAGCCGTTCTCTAGCGGTTAGCTCCTACAATGAGCAGTTCTTC. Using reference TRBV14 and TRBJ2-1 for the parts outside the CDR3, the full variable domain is EAGVTQFPSHSVIEKGQTVTLRCDPISGHDNLYWYRRVMGKEIKFLLHFVKESKQDESGMPNNRFLAERTGGTYSTLKVQPAELEDSGVYFCASSRSLAVSSYNEQFFGPGTRLTVL.

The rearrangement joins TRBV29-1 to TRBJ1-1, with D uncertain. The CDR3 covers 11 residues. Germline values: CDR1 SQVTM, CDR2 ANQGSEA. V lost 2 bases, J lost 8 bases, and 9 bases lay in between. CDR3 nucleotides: TGCAGCGTTGAACTTAAGATAGAAGCTTTCTTT. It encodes CSVELKIEAFF.

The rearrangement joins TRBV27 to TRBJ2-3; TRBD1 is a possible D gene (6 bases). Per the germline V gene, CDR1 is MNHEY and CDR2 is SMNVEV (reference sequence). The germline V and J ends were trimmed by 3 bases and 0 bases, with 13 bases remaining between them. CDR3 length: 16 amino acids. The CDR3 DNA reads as TGTGCCAGCAGTTTGTCCAGGGGAGTAAGCACAGATACGCAGTATTTT. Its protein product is CASSLSRGVSTDTQYF.